The source of this T cell receptor beta chain is a study of T-cell memory formation after mild COVID-19. TCRdb re-called the 5' RACE reads through MiXCR, storing one row per CDR3 protein. Among about 110,000 distinct CDR3 sequences listed, 12% were seen once. This clonotype was seen a handful of times. The antigen remains unidentified. The study's findings and limits: Contracting CD8+ clones were enriched in EMRA, CD4+ mainly in CM and EM.

The J segment lost 6 bases and the V segment lost 0 bases, leaving 10 bases of the junction unmatched. Germline V gives CDR1 SGHRS, CDR2 YFSETQ. The CDR3 runs 17 residues. The TCR sequence derives from an adult woman who had mild COVID-19 (a few samples of this study predate the infection). Cell type and time point are not known. J is TRBJ2-1 and V is TRBV5-1; 9 bases map to TRBD2. The sample was PBMCs or a T cell subset sorted from them (not recorded which). The CDR3 sequence: CASSLDLAGETGNEQFF. The CDR3 bases are TGCGCCAGCAGCTTGGACTTAGCGGGAGAAACGGGCAATGAGCAGTTCTTC.